This TCR beta chain was observed in a study of T-cell memory formation after mild COVID-19 (dated by TCRdb to the early 2020s). As for the study more broadly: TCR sequence clusters from the two donors were found to be largely donor specific. Two young, previously healthy adult volunteers made up the cohort, one male and one female. Longitudinal TCRalpha and TCRbeta repertoire sequencing tracked T-cell clones expanding and contracting after mild COVID-19 in a couple of donors. Findings and caveats that apply to the study as a whole: Some responding clones were detected in pre-infection memory, which suggested that pre-existing cross-reactive memory T cells had joined the SARS-CoV-2 response. Contracting CD4+ clones were found mainly in CM and EM memory subsets, while CD8+ clones were enriched in EMRA. Whether the second-wave clones peaking on day 37 were SARS-CoV-2 specific was not confirmed. From day 15 to 85, contracting clones showed balanced CD4/CD8 phenotypes, whereas a second wave of clones that expanded from day 15 to 37 leaned towards CD4+. Only two mild cases were covered in the study, and larger cohorts including severe cases with pre-infection samples were considered necessary.

Per the germline V gene, SGHTA is the CDR1 and FQGNSA is the CDR2. There are 13 amino acids in the CDR3, from cysteine to phenylalanine inclusive. Only the CDR3 portion is preserved as DNA: 39 bases, with reading frame beginning at the first base. Ends trimmed: V by 9 bases, J by 4 bases; bases unmatched to a gene: 4. This clonotype appeared a few times. The antigen it recognizes is unknown. No much larger clone exists at a distance of one base, and base qualities are not known. Ficoll-Paque density gradient centrifugation was used to isolate PBMCs. The reads were generated on an Illumina NovaSeq 6000. cDNA libraries for TCRalpha and TCRbeta were prepared by 5'RACE using constant-segment primers, with sample barcodes and unique molecular identifiers added. RNA was extracted from every sample with Trizol reagent. Amplification of the libraries took two PCR steps, and the second step added a second sample barcode plus Illumina TruSeq adapters. Sequencing of the libraries was done on an Illumina NovaSeq, producing 2 x 150 bp paired-end reads. Processing in the source paper ran as follows. Demultiplexing of reads and collapsing into UMI-guided consensus sequences were performed with migec v1.2.7. Using mixcr v2.1.11, UMI consensuses were aligned to TRA and TRB V and J templates and then assembled into clonotypes. Expanded or contracted clonotypes were those called significant by both edgeR and NoisET, with noise models trained on biological replicates. edgeR calls used a false discovery rate-adjusted p below 0.01 and a log2 fold-change threshold of 1. As an exploratory analysis of dynamics, max-normalized trajectories of the 1000 most abundant clonotypes were examined by PCA with hierarchical clustering. Separately sequenced CD4+ and CD8+ repertoires were used to assign a CD4 or CD8 phenotype to each responding clone. In-frame beta chains were kept once TCRdb had trimmed the public reads at Q25 with fastp and called clones with MiXCR. Rows matching on CDR3 protein sequence are summarized as one entry with the most common DNA and genes. V and J calls and clone size were set by TCRdb, not the authors. The sample table contains about 180,000 distinct CDR3 sequences; only one count was recorded for about 18% of them. The ten largest clones represent 3.5% to 5% of the sample.

The sequence links TRBV7-2 to TRBJ2-1; the junction holds 9 bases that match TRBD2. The TCR was taken from a man between 18 and 29 years old who had mild COVID-19 (a few samples of this study predate the infection). The sample titles of this study are shuffled in the database, so cell type and time point are left out; the donor was told from shared clones. Sequences were obtained from PBMCs or a T cell subset sorted from them (not recorded which). The CDR3 region has the sequence CASAGGPYNEQFF. The nucleotide sequence is TGTGCCAGTGCGGGGGGGCCTTACAATGAGCAGTTCTTC.